This T cell receptor beta chain comes out of a study of cytomegalovirus exposure and HLA in healthy donors. V was shortened by 5 bases and J by 3 bases, with 11 bases between the two germline ends. Germline V lookup: CDR1 MNHEY, CDR2 SMNVEV (reference sequence). This CDR3 has 13 amino acids. The data were produced by immunoSEQ multiplex PCR, yet TCRdb's version contains in-frame clones alone and is incomplete. The sample lists 110,000 to 150,000 clones, 70% to 90% occurring once. The sequenced sample consisted of PBMCs. This sequence joins TRBV27 and TRBJ2-7; possible D gene TRBD2, 6 bases. The clonotype originates from a man aged 18 to 29 in good health and CMV-seronegative. The CDR3 DNA sequence: TGTGCCAGCAGTGCCGGGACTGTCTACGAGCAGTACTTC. It is translated as CASSAGTVYEQYF.